The rows below give T cell receptor beta chains drawn from one sample of a study of beta chain features in type 1 diabetes. The assay was immunoSEQ multiplex PCR, and TCRdb's table has in-frame clones only and misses some. The table includes about 120,000 clones, around 15% detected once. The source material was central memory CD4+ T cells from blood. The receptors stem from a man aged 30-40 years with type 1 diabetes. Each CDR3 is given with its conserved first and last residue. The order of the fields is V gene, clone size, J gene, CDR3 length, D gene, CDR3 protein, CDR3 DNA. The D gene is left open where the match is weak. Size tells how often a clone was seen (once, few, many) or the class of an expanded clone, and some rows leave it out.

V gene: TRBV29-1; clone size: NA; J gene: TRBJ2-5; CDR3 length: 12; D gene: TRBD1; CDR3 protein: CSVVRGLETQYF; CDR3 DNA: TGCAGCGTTGTCAGGGGGCTAGAGACCCAGTACTTC
V gene: TRBV4-1; clone size: NA; J gene: TRBJ1-5; CDR3 length: 17; D gene: TRBD1; CDR3 protein: CASSQQETGGYYQPQHF; CDR3 DNA: TGCGCCAGCAGCCAGCAGGAAACAGGGGGATACTATCAGCCCCAGCATTTT
V gene: TRBV30; clone size: few; J gene: TRBJ2-1; CDR3 length: 13; D gene: TRBD1; CDR3 protein: CAWNGQGDNEQFF; CDR3 DNA: TGTGCCTGGAACGGACAGGGGGATAATGAGCAGTTCTTC
V gene: TRBV30; clone size: NA; J gene: TRBJ2-5; CDR3 length: 14; D gene: NA; CDR3 protein: CAWSINLGEETQYF; CDR3 DNA: TGTGCCTGGAGTATAAACCTAGGGGAAGAGACCCAGTACTTC
V gene: TRBV11-2; clone size: NA; J gene: TRBJ2-3; CDR3 length: 15; D gene: NA; CDR3 protein: CASSPYRHPKDTQYF; CDR3 DNA: TGTGCCAGCAGCCCATACAGGCATCCCAAGGATACGCAGTATTTT
V gene: TRBV4-2; clone size: NA; J gene: TRBJ2-4; CDR3 length: 14; D gene: NA; CDR3 protein: CASSQALAKNIQYF; CDR3 DNA: TGTGCCAGCAGCCAAGCCTTAGCCAAAAACATTCAGTACTTC
V gene: TRBV7-8; clone size: few; J gene: TRBJ2-7; CDR3 length: 16; D gene: TRBD1; CDR3 protein: CASSQFGQGYSYEQYF; CDR3 DNA: TGTGCCAGCAGCCAATTCGGACAGGGGTACTCCTACGAGCAGTACTTC
V gene: TRBV6-5; clone size: NA; J gene: TRBJ2-1; CDR3 length: 15; D gene: NA; CDR3 protein: CASSPESPLYNEQFF; CDR3 DNA: TGTGCCAGCAGCCCCGAGAGCCCACTCTACAATGAGCAGTTCTTC
V gene: TRBV4-2; clone size: NA; J gene: TRBJ2-6; CDR3 length: 17; D gene: NA; CDR3 protein: CASSQDATSSGANVLTF; CDR3 DNA: TGTGCCAGCAGCCAAGATGCCACCTCCTCTGGGGCCAACGTCCTGACTTTC
V gene: TRBV5-8; clone size: NA; J gene: TRBJ2-3; CDR3 length: 17; D gene: TRBD2; CDR3 protein: CASSPREGRSSTDTQYF; CDR3 DNA: TGTGCCAGCAGCCCCAGGGAGGGCCGTTCTAGCACAGATACGCAGTATTTT
V gene: TRBV28; clone size: few; J gene: TRBJ2-7; CDR3 length: 17; D gene: TRBD1; CDR3 protein: CASIGTGRLNIAYEQYF; CDR3 DNA: TGTGCCAGCATAGGGACAGGGCGATTAAACATAGCCTACGAGCAGTACTTC
V gene: TRBV2; clone size: few; J gene: TRBJ2-5; CDR3 length: 13; D gene: NA; CDR3 protein: CASLWGVQETQYF; CDR3 DNA: TGTGCCAGCCTCTGGGGGGTTCAAGAGACCCAGTACTTC
V gene: TRBV9; clone size: NA; J gene: TRBJ2-5; CDR3 length: 13; D gene: NA; CDR3 protein: CASSVTAQETQYF; CDR3 DNA: TGTGCCAGCAGCGTGACAGCCCAAGAGACCCAGTACTTC
V gene: TRBV30; clone size: NA; J gene: TRBJ1-6; CDR3 length: 13; D gene: NA; CDR3 protein: CAGDLGYNSPLHF; CDR3 DNA: TGTGCCGGGGACCTTGGATATAATTCACCCCTCCACTTT
V gene: TRBV7-2; clone size: NA; J gene: TRBJ2-5; CDR3 length: 13; D gene: TRBD2; CDR3 protein: CASRGGPRETQYF; CDR3 DNA: TGTGCCAGCCGCGGGGGGCCTCGGGAGACCCAGTACTTC
V gene: TRBV7-2; clone size: NA; J gene: TRBJ2-3; CDR3 length: 16; D gene: TRBD2; CDR3 protein: CASSWSSGGNTDTQYF; CDR3 DNA: TGTGCCAGCAGCTGGTCTAGCGGGGGTAACACAGATACGCAGTATTTT
V gene: TRBV29-1; clone size: NA; J gene: TRBJ2-7; CDR3 length: 13; D gene: NA; CDR3 protein: CSVEGTPGGEQYF; CDR3 DNA: TGCAGCGTTGAGGGGACACCTGGGGGCGAGCAGTACTTC
V gene: TRBV28; clone size: NA; J gene: TRBJ2-3; CDR3 length: 13; D gene: NA; CDR3 protein: CASSFRATDTQYF; CDR3 DNA: TGTGCCAGCAGTTTTAGGGCCACAGATACGCAGTATTTT
V gene: TRBV15; clone size: few; J gene: TRBJ2-1; CDR3 length: 15; D gene: NA; CDR3 protein: CATSRGGAISNEQFF; CDR3 DNA: TGTGCCACCAGCAGAGGCGGGGCGATCAGCAATGAGCAGTTCTTC
V gene: TRBV29-1; clone size: few; J gene: TRBJ1-2; CDR3 length: 13; D gene: NA; CDR3 protein: CSVEGTGRDGYTF; CDR3 DNA: TGCAGCGTTGAAGGCACCGGCCGTGATGGCTACACCTTC
V gene: TRBV11-2; clone size: few; J gene: TRBJ2-1; CDR3 length: 14; D gene: TRBD1; CDR3 protein: CASSRRTGGNEQFF; CDR3 DNA: TGTGCCAGCAGCCGCCGGACAGGGGGCAATGAGCAGTTCTTC
V gene: TRBV28; clone size: many; J gene: TRBJ2-6; CDR3 length: 19; D gene: TRBD1; CDR3 protein: CASSKPGQGYSRGANVLTF; CDR3 DNA: TGTGCCAGCAGCAAGCCGGGACAGGGGTATTCTCGTGGGGCCAACGTCCTGACTTTC
V gene: TRBV28; clone size: once; J gene: TRBJ2-3; CDR3 length: 14; D gene: TRBD1; CDR3 protein: CASSSTGSPDTQYF; CDR3 DNA: TGTGCCAGCAGTTCGACAGGGAGCCCAGATACGCAGTATTTT
V gene: TRBV7-2; clone size: NA; J gene: TRBJ2-1; CDR3 length: 16; D gene: TRBD2; CDR3 protein: CASSVIAGDFGNEQFF; CDR3 DNA: TGTGCCAGCAGCGTTATAGCGGGGGATTTCGGCAATGAGCAGTTCTTC
V gene: TRBV4-2; clone size: few; J gene: TRBJ2-1; CDR3 length: 15; D gene: NA; CDR3 protein: CASSQDQQGHNEQFF; CDR3 DNA: TGTGCCAGCAGCCAAGATCAACAGGGACACAATGAGCAGTTCTTC
V gene: TRBV7-6; clone size: NA; J gene: TRBJ2-5; CDR3 length: 14; D gene: TRBD2; CDR3 protein: CASSDPLAGETQYF; CDR3 DNA: TGTGCCAGCAGCGACCCACTAGCGGGGGAGACCCAGTACTTC
V gene: TRBV7-2; clone size: few; J gene: TRBJ2-7; CDR3 length: 15; D gene: NA; CDR3 protein: CASSLEGGRSYEQYF; CDR3 DNA: TGTGCCAGCAGCTTAGAGGGGGGCCGCTCCTACGAGCAGTACTTC
V gene: TRBV28; clone size: NA; J gene: TRBJ1-2; CDR3 length: 12; D gene: NA; CDR3 protein: CASSIKNTGYTF; CDR3 DNA: TGTGCCAGCAGTATCAAAAATACCGGCTACACCTTC
V gene: TRBV19; clone size: NA; J gene: TRBJ2-5; CDR3 length: 14; D gene: TRBD1; CDR3 protein: CASSISTGRETQYF; CDR3 DNA: TGTGCCAGTAGTATCTCGACAGGGCGAGAGACCCAGTACTTC
V gene: TRBV9; clone size: many; J gene: TRBJ2-3; CDR3 length: 16; D gene: NA; CDR3 protein: CASSVGSGVSTDTQYF; CDR3 DNA: TGTGCCAGCAGCGTTGGTTCCGGGGTGAGCACAGATACGCAGTATTTT
V gene: TRBV7-3; clone size: NA; J gene: TRBJ2-7; CDR3 length: 13; D gene: NA; CDR3 protein: CASSLNDGGVEYF; CDR3 DNA: TGTGCCAGCAGCCTCAACGACGGAGGGGTAGAGTACTTC
V gene: TRBV6-5; clone size: NA; J gene: TRBJ2-7; CDR3 length: 14; D gene: NA; CDR3 protein: CASSYRGGLYEQYF; CDR3 DNA: TGTGCCAGCAGTTACAGGGGGGGCCTCTACGAGCAGTACTTC
V gene: TRBV25-1; clone size: NA; J gene: TRBJ2-1; CDR3 length: 16; D gene: NA; CDR3 protein: CASSVAGIGTYNEQFF; CDR3 DNA: TGTGCCAGCAGTGTAGCAGGGATTGGGACCTACAATGAGCAGTTCTTC
V gene: TRBV7-2; clone size: few; J gene: TRBJ2-5; CDR3 length: 14; D gene: NA; CDR3 protein: CASSSQGRQETQYF; CDR3 DNA: TGTGCCAGCAGCTCACAGGGGAGGCAAGAGACCCAGTACTTC
V gene: TRBV5-1; clone size: few; J gene: TRBJ2-3; CDR3 length: 16; D gene: NA; CDR3 protein: CASSSPPDTRGDTQYF; CDR3 DNA: TGCGCCAGCAGCTCCCCACCGGACACCCGGGGGGATACGCAGTATTTT
V gene: TRBV11-2; clone size: NA; J gene: TRBJ1-2; CDR3 length: 15; D gene: NA; CDR3 protein: CASSSYREANYGYTF; CDR3 DNA: TGTGCCAGCAGCTCCTACAGGGAGGCTAACTATGGCTACACCTTC
V gene: TRBV7-2; clone size: few; J gene: TRBJ1-2; CDR3 length: 15; D gene: TRBD1; CDR3 protein: CASSSETGKGRGYTF; CDR3 DNA: TGTGCCAGCAGCTCAGAGACAGGGAAAGGTCGCGGCTACACCTTC
V gene: TRBV5-6; clone size: many; J gene: TRBJ2-3; CDR3 length: 16; D gene: TRBD2; CDR3 protein: CASSRGLAGTTDTQYF; CDR3 DNA: TGTGCCAGCAGCCGTGGACTAGCGGGCACCACAGATACGCAGTATTTT
V gene: TRBV4-1; clone size: NA; J gene: TRBJ1-3; CDR3 length: 16; D gene: NA; CDR3 protein: CASSSALDTAGNTIYF; CDR3 DNA: TGCGCCAGCAGCTCCGCTCTGGACACAGCTGGAAACACCATATATTTT